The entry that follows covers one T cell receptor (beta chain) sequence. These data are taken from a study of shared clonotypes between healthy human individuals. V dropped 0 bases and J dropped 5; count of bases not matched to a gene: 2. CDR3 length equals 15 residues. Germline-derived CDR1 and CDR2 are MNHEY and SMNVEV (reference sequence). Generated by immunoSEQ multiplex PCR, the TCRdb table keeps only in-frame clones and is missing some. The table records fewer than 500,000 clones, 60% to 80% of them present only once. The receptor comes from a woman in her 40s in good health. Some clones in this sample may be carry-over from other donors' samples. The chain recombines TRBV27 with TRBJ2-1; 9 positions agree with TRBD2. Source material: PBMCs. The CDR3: CASSLSTSGHNEQFF. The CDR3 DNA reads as TGTGCCAGCAGTTTATCAACTAGCGGGCACAATGAGCAGTTCTTC.